This TCR beta chain is drawn from a study of a mutant IDH1 vaccine in newly diagnosed glioma. Study summary: Males made up roughly 62% and females roughly 40% of treated patients, whose mean age was around 41 years. Receipt of radiotherapy, temozolomide, or both preceded the study, and most received both.

With respect to this clone: Its antigen is not known.

This CDR3 spans 15 amino acids. CDR1 is ENHRY, CDR2 SYGVKD, per germline. The V gene lost 5 bases and the J gene lost 0 bases, with 8 bases spanning the gap. Time point denoted: week 35, safety follow-up. Each vaccine dose was 300 ug of mutant IDH1 20-mer peptide, with topical imiquimod. Sequenced by immunoSEQ multiplex PCR; TCRdb stores in-frame clones only, minus some. The sample holds 58,000 or so clones, roughly 90% seen once. This specimen was PBMCs, taken from a glioma patient whose treatment included an IDH1 peptide vaccine. This TCR came from a man between 40 and 49 years old with glioma. The chain uses TRBV10-3 and TRBJ2-6; no definite D call. The CDR3 reads CAISIGGSGANVLTF. For the CDR3, the DNA is TGTGCCATCAGTATCGGTGGCTCTGGGGCCAACGTCCTGACTTTC.